This T cell receptor (beta chain) was retrieved from a study of blood T cell repertoires in COVID-19. Comments on this clone: This same CDR3 is encoded by further DNA sequences in the sample.

TCRdb's table, derived via immunoSEQ multiplex PCR, lists solely in-frame clones and lacks some. Among roughly 320,000 clones listed, more than 90% were seen once. CDR3 size: 14 residues. The V and J ends lost 3 bases and 4 bases, in that order; junction bases with no gene match: 2. Germline V lookup: CDR1 SGHTA, CDR2 FQGNSA. The specimen was PBMCs or T cells enriched from blood (not recorded which). The rearrangement joins TRBV7-2 to TRBJ1-2, with 10 bases that match TRBD1. This sequence originates from a woman younger than 45 who had been exposed to COVID-19. This chain's CDR3 is CASSLDRGSYGYTF. CDR3 DNA sequence: TGTGCCAGCAGCTTGGACAGGGGGTCCTATGGCTACACCTTC.